A selection of T cell receptor beta chains follows, all from one sample in a study of T cells in Graves' hyperthyroidism and ophthalmopathy. TCRdb used MiXCR to reprocess the multiplex PCR reads, holding one entry per CDR3 protein. Of about 520,000 distinct CDR3 sequences listed, 24% are singletons. Specimen: blood. The source is a woman in her 30s with Graves' ophthalmopathy. The CDR3 runs from the conserved cysteine through the conserved F or W. A D gene is named only where the DNA matches it firmly. Size is omitted from some rows. Given values are once, few, many or a class for expanded clones.

j_gene | v_gene | d_gene | len | abundance | CDR3nt | CDR3aa
TRBJ2-5 | TRBV6-1 | TRBD1 | 14 | many | TGTGCCAGCAGTGCTGACAGGGGGACGGAGACCCAGTACTTC | CASSADRGTETQYF
TRBJ2-7 | TRBV14 | TRBD1 | 14 | many | TGTGCCAGCAGCCACATGGACAGGGCCCACGAGCAGTACTTC | CASSHMDRAHEQYF
TRBJ1-2 | TRBV3-1 | . | 13 | few | TGTGCCAGCAGCCCAAGTTTTAACTATGGCTACACCTTC | CASSPSFNYGYTF
TRBJ2-7 | TRBV5-1 | TRBD1 | 14 | many | TGCGCCAGCAGCTGGGGACAGGACTCCTACGAGCAGTACTTC | CASSWGQDSYEQYF
TRBJ1-3 | TRBV6-1 | . | 14 | . | TGTGCCAGCAGTGGACTCATCGCGGGAAACACCATATATTTT | CASSGLIAGNTIYF
TRBJ1-5 | TRBV19 | . | 15 | many | TGTGCCAGTAGTATCAAGGGCTATAGCAATCAGCCCCAGCATTTT | CASSIKGYSNQPQHF
TRBJ2-5 | TRBV5-4 | . | 13 | many | TGTGCCAGCAGCCGGGACACGCAAGAGACCCAGTACTTC | CASSRDTQETQYF
TRBJ2-4 | TRBV15 | TRBD2 | 15 | . | TGTGCCACCAGCAGAGCGGGGGGGACCAAAAACATTCAGTACTTC | CATSRAGGTKNIQYF
TRBJ2-7 | TRBV4-3 | TRBD1 | 13 | . | TGCGCCAGCAGCCTAGACAGGGACAACGAGCAGTACTTC | CASSLDRDNEQYF
TRBJ1-5 | TRBV6-1 | . | 17 | many | TGTGCCAGCAGTGAATACGGGACAACCTTTAGCAATCAGCCCCAGCATTTT | CASSEYGTTFSNQPQHF
TRBJ1-3 | TRBV12-3/TRBV12-4 | TRBD1 | 16 | . | TGTGCCAGCAGTTTAGCGACAGGGGGACCTGGAAACACCATATATTTT | CASSLATGGPGNTIYF
TRBJ1-1 | TRBV27 | . | 13 | few | TGTGCCAGCACTAGCGGGATGAACACTGAAGCTTTCTTT | CASTSGMNTEAFF
TRBJ2-5 | TRBV20-1 | TRBD1 | 14 | many | TGCAGTGCTAGCTGGACAGGGGGATTGGAGACCCAGTACTTC | CSASWTGGLETQYF
TRBJ1-1 | TRBV2 | . | 13 | many | TGTGCCAGCACCCCAGGGGTGAGGACTGAAGCTTTCTTT | CASTPGVRTEAFF
TRBJ2-7 | TRBV12-5 | TRBD1 | 15 | many | TGTGCTAGTGGTCTTCGGGACAGGAGTTCCTACGAGCAGTACTTC | CASGLRDRSSYEQYF
TRBJ1-5 | TRBV24-1 | . | 15 | . | TGTGCCACCAGCCCGGGGGGGGATTTGAATCAGCCCCAGCATTTT | CATSPGGDLNQPQHF
TRBJ2-7 | TRBV6-1 | . | 13 | many | TGTGCCAGCAGAGCAGGGTTCTCCTACGAGCAGTACTTC | CASRAGFSYEQYF
TRBJ2-7 | TRBV7-2 | . | 11 | . | TGTGCCAGCAGCTACAAGGGGGGGCAGTACTTC | CASSYKGGQYF
TRBJ2-7 | TRBV6-5 | . | 14 | many | TGTGCCAGCAGTTACGGTTCAGATAATTACGAGCAGTACTTC | CASSYGSDNYEQYF
TRBJ2-7 | TRBV10-1 | . | 13 | . | TGCGCCAGCAGTGACGGGAATCCCTACGAGCAGTACTTC | CASSDGNPYEQYF
TRBJ2-2 | TRBV12-3/TRBV12-4 | TRBD2 | 14 | . | TGTGCCAGCAATCGGGAGGTGGACACCGGGGAGCTGTTTTTT | CASNREVDTGELFF
TRBJ1-1 | TRBV12-5 | . | 15 | . | TGTGCTAGTGGTTTCTGGTATGGGGGGGGCACTGAAGCTTTCTTT | CASGFWYGGGTEAFF
TRBJ1-1 | TRBV2 | . | 14 | few | TGTGCCAGCACCGGTGTATTCGGCGGCACTGAAGCTTTCTTT | CASTGVFGGTEAFF
TRBJ1-1 | TRBV7-2 | . | 14 | many | TGTGCCAGCAGCTTAGGAGACAGGCCCTTAGGAGCTTTCTTT | CASSLGDRPLGAFF
TRBJ1-2 | TRBV6-1 | . | 11 | many | TGTGCATCTTGGGGACGCCGTGGCTACACCTTC | CASWGRRGYTF
TRBJ2-5 | TRBV7-9 | TRBD1 | 13 | many | TGTGCCAGCATAGGACAGGTACAAGAGACCCAGTACTTC | CASIGQVQETQYF
TRBJ2-7 | TRBV6-1 | TRBD2 | 14 | . | TGTGCCAGCACCCTAGCGGGGGGGCTGTACGAGCAGTACTTC | CASTLAGGLYEQYF
TRBJ2-5 | TRBV10-1 | TRBD2 | 15 | . | TGCGCCAGCAGTGAGTCGGGTAGCGGGAGTGAGACCCAGTACTTC | CASSESGSGSETQYF
TRBJ1-1 | TRBV11-2 | . | 13 | . | TGTGCCAGCAGCTCTTGGTTGGTCACTGAAGCTTTCTTT | CASSSWLVTEAFF
TRBJ1-5 | TRBV20-1 | . | 15 | many | TGCAGTGCTATTGATGGGGAAGATAGCAATCAGCCCCAGCATTTT | CSAIDGEDSNQPQHF
TRBJ2-2 | TRBV28 | TRBD1 | 20 | many | TGTGCCAGCAGTTTCTTCTGGGTTAGACCTCAGGGGGCGCCTCCCGGGGAGCTGTTTTTT | CASSFFWVRPQGAPPGELFF
TRBJ1-2 | TRBV27 | . | 16 | . | TGTGCCAGCAGTTCCTCCCCGGGGCGGGCCAACTATGGCTACACCTTC | CASSSSPGRANYGYTF
TRBJ1-5 | TRBV5-6 | . | 14 | . | TGTGCCAGCAGCTTATACAGGGTCGATCAGCCCCAGCATTTT | CASSLYRVDQPQHF
TRBJ2-7 | TRBV6-1 | TRBD1 | 17 | . | TGTGCCAGCAGTGGGGGGCTTGGGACAGTTTTTGGCTACGAGCAGTACTTC | CASSGGLGTVFGYEQYF
TRBJ2-7 | TRBV11-1 | TRBD1 | 17 | many | TGTGCCAGCAGCTACAGGGCCTCCGGGACAGGGGATTACGAGCAGTACTTC | CASSYRASGTGDYEQYF
TRBJ1-1 | TRBV5-1 | TRBD1 | 15 | many | TGCGCCAGCAGCACGGGGGACAGCCGCTTGACTGAAGCTTTCTTT | CASSTGDSRLTEAFF
TRBJ2-7 | TRBV6-5 | . | 14 | many | TGTGCCAGCAGTTACCTCGACAGTACCTACGAGCAGTACTTC | CASSYLDSTYEQYF
TRBJ2-7 | TRBV30 | TRBD2 | 17 | many | TGTGCCTGGAGTGTATGGCCTAGCGGGGGGGCGTCCTACGAGCAGTACTTC | CAWSVWPSGGASYEQYF
TRBJ2-5 | TRBV7-2 | TRBD1 | 13 | . | TGTGCCAGCAGCTCGACAGGGTACGAGACCCAGTACTTC | CASSSTGYETQYF